The subject of this entry is one TCR beta chain. V was pared by 7 bases and J by 4 bases, with 14 bases of the junction left unmatched. The CDR3 covers 16 residues. Germline assignment: CDR1 SGDLS and CDR2 YYNGEE. Per the original methods: Amplified reference gene primers provided the basis for estimating nucleated cell counts. TCRdb's copy holds only in-frame clones and misses some; the assay was immunoSEQ multiplex PCR. Clonal size and the V and J genes are those of that table, whereas D and trimming came from the DNA. The data hold more than 6,500 clones, with 75% to 90% observed a single time. The data are from a study of blood T cell repertoires in COVID-19. About the research overall: The United States, Italy and Spain supplied acute and convalescent COVID-19 samples. PBMCs, B-cell-depleted T cells, or T cells were the source of the cDNA or gDNA that made up the material.

The source is a human donor in a cohort sampled during active COVID-19. The chain joins TRBV9 to TRBJ2-3; 8 bases fit TRBD2. Sequenced sample: peripheral blood. The CDR3 DNA is TGTGCCAGCGCATCAGCGGGGGCGGGAGCGGCAGATACGCAGTATTTT. Protein product: CASASAGAGAADTQYF. The full variable domain, with the rest looked up from reference TRBV9 and TRBJ2-3, is DSGVTQTPKHLITATGQRVTLRCSPRSGDLSVYWYQQSLDQGLQFLIQYYNGEERAKGNILERFSAQQFPDLHSELNLSSLELGDSALYFCASASAGAGAADTQYFGPGTRLTVL.